These 21 T cell receptor beta chains came from one sample sequenced in a study of blood T cell repertoires in COVID-19. Sequencing was performed with immunoSEQ multiplex PCR; in TCRdb, only in-frame clones are kept and a portion is missing. The sample carries roughly 220,000 clones, roughly 83% recorded once. Source material: PBMCs or T cells enriched from blood (not recorded which). These receptors were taken from a woman in her thirties or forties with acute COVID-19.

This clone was recorded once. V usage is TRBV3-1 (or the pseudogene TRBV3-2) and J usage is TRBJ1-1; no firm D call. The CDR3 is 15 residues long. Per germline, CDR1 LGHDT and CDR2 YNNKEL (reference sequence). Trimming removed 4 bases at V and 1 base at J, with 13 bases between. The CDR3 DNA sequence: TGTGCCAGCAGCCCCTCTAAGGCAGGGAACACTGAAGCTTTCTTT. Translating gives CASSPSKAGNTEAFF.

This clone occurred a few times. In DNA form, the CDR3 reads TGCGCCAGCAGTGAGTCGTGGGGCCCCTACGAGCAGTACTTC. Its protein is CASSESWGPYEQYF. The chain carries TRBV10-2 and TRBJ2-7; D possibly corresponds to TRBD1 (5 bases). The CDR3 is made up of 14 amino acids. Germline lookup yields CDR1 WSHSY and CDR2 SAAADI. Trimming removed 0 bases from V and 2 bases from J, with 8 bases in between.

V usage is TRBV28 and J usage is TRBJ2-3; 11 nucleotides line up with TRBD1. CDR1 and CDR2 (germline): MDHEN, SYDVKM. This CDR3 comprises 15 residues. V was clipped by 6 bases and J by 6 bases; unmatched bases: 8. The CDR3 reads CASRGGQGAPDTQYF. Here the CDR3 DNA reads TGTGCCAGCAGGGGAGGACAGGGGGCGCCGGATACGCAGTATTTT.

The chain carries TRBV6-2 or TRBV6-3 and TRBJ2-7, with 14 bases lining up with TRBD2. Germline loops: CDR1 MNHEY, CDR2 SVGEGT. V shed 0 bases, J shed 6 bases, and the junction held 10 bases outside the gene matches. The CDR3 runs 18 residues. The CDR3 DNA follows: TGTGCCAGCAGTTACTCCGCCCCAGGACTAGCGGGGGGCCGCGAGCAGTACTTC. Translated, it gives CASSYSAPGLAGGREQYF.

V is TRBV4-1 and J is TRBJ2-5, with 7 positions matching TRBD2. The V gene end was trimmed by 0 bases and the J gene end by 5 bases; junction bases not matched to a gene: 12. Germline values: CDR1 MGHRA, CDR2 YSYEKL. The CDR3 covers 17 residues. The CDR3 sequence: CASSQDWWGGGKETQYF. The CDR3, as DNA: TGCGCCAGCAGCCAAGATTGGTGGGGGGGAGGGAAGGAGACCCAGTACTTC.

This clone appeared once. The chain recombines TRBV24-1 with TRBJ2-1; possibly TRBD1 for D (5 bases). This CDR3 has 14 amino acids. Per germline, CDR1 KGHDR and CDR2 SFDVKD. The V and J ends lost 5 bases and 0 bases respectively, with 7 bases between them. The CDR3 DNA follows: TGTGCCACCAGTGCAGGGTCCTCCTACAATGAGCAGTTCTTC. This translates into CATSAGSSYNEQFF.

The chain recombines TRBV6-6 with TRBJ2-7, with TRBD1 matching 9 bases. The length of the CDR3 is 16 residues. J was trimmed by 0 bases and V by 0 bases; bases with no gene match: 3. The germline gives CDR1 MNHNY, CDR2 SVGAGI (reference sequence). Here the CDR3 reads CASSYSGQGLSYEQYF. CDR3 nucleotides: TGTGCCAGCAGTTACTCGGGACAGGGCCTCTCCTACGAGCAGTACTTC.

The J gene is TRBJ1-6, the V gene TRBV7-2, with 9 bases that match TRBD1. The CDR3 length is 15 residues. V lost 1 base to trimming and J lost 9 bases; unmatched junction nucleotides: 4. Germline V gene sequence: CDR1 SGHTA, CDR2 FQGNSA. The DNA of the CDR3 is TGTGCCAGCAGCTTAGGCGGGACAGGGATTTCACCCCTCCACTTT. This sequence encodes CASSLGGTGISPLHF.

This clone was seen once. The chain uses TRBV27 and TRBJ2-2; D is unresolved. The ends were cut back, 6 bases at V and 2 bases at J, with 22 bases in the middle. From germline, CDR1 is MNHEY and CDR2 SMNVEV (reference sequence). This CDR3 spans 18 amino acids. The CDR3 is CASSPNTAERFNTGELFF. The CDR3 DNA sequence: TGTGCCAGCAGCCCCAATACGGCAGAGCGCTTTAACACCGGGGAGCTGTTTTTT.

The rearrangement uses TRBV7-9 and TRBJ2-7; 7 bases match TRBD1. V lost 5 bases and J lost 0; bases outside the gene matches: 4. The CDR3 is 14 residues long. Germline loops: CDR1 SEHNR, CDR2 FQNEAQ (reference sequence). The CDR3 loop reads CASSAHRGSYEQYF. The DNA of the CDR3 is TGTGCCAGCAGCGCCCACAGGGGCTCCTACGAGCAGTACTTC. The entire variable domain, with the rest obtained from reference TRBV7-9 and TRBJ2-7, is as follows: DTGVSQNPRHKITKRGQNVTFRCDPISEHNRLYWYRQTLGQGPEFLTYFQNEAQLEKSRLLSDRFSAERPKGSFSTLEIQRTEQGDSAMYLCASSAHRGSYEQYFGPGTRLTVT.

The V and J genes are TRBV6-6 and TRBJ2-1; 10 positions match TRBD1. The V gene end was trimmed by 8 bases and the J gene end by 9 bases; junction bases not matched to a gene: 16. Germline V CDR1 and CDR2: MNHNY, SVGAGI (reference sequence). The length of the CDR3 is 16 residues. The CDR3 protein is CASLKGWGQGHREQFF. The CDR3 bases are TGTGCCAGCCTCAAAGGTTGGGGACAGGGGCACCGTGAGCAGTTCTTC.

The V gene is TRBV3-1 (or the pseudogene TRBV3-2), the J gene TRBJ1-5, with D possibly matching TRBD1 (5 bases). The CDR3 runs 16 residues. Trimming took 0 bases from V and 6 from J, leaving 15 bases between them. CDR1 LGHDT and CDR2 YNNKEL come from the germline V gene (reference sequence). In DNA form, the CDR3 reads TGTGCCAGCAGCCAAGATCAGGGCGATGTGATTCAGCCCCAGCATTTT. Translated, it gives CASSQDQGDVIQPQHF.

The chain couples TRBV19 to TRBJ2-5; 10 bases are a match to TRBD1. V was pared by 5 bases and J by 4 bases, with 7 bases of the junction left unmatched. Germline lookup yields CDR1 LNHDA and CDR2 SQIVND (reference sequence). CDR3 length: 15 amino acids. CDR3 region: CASSRPGQGRETQYF. The DNA for the CDR3 is TGTGCCAGTAGTCGACCGGGACAGGGGAGAGAGACCCAGTACTTC. Complete variable domain (other parts from reference TRBV19 and TRBJ2-5): DGGITQSPKYLFRKEGQNVTLSCEQNLNHDAMYWYRQDPGQGLRLIYYSQIVNDFQKGDIAEGYSVSREKKESFPLTVTSAQKNPTAFYLCASSRPGQGRETQYFGPGTRLLVL.

This sequence joins TRBV5-1 and TRBJ1-1; TRBD1 matches 11 bases. Unmatched junction bases numbered 9, after V lost 0 bases and J lost 5 bases. Germline V lookup: CDR1 SGHRS, CDR2 YFSETQ. The length of the CDR3 is 17 residues. This chain's CDR3 is CASSLAQDRGRKTEAFF. CDR3 sequence (DNA): TGCGCCAGCAGCTTGGCCCAGGACAGGGGGCGGAAGACTGAAGCTTTCTTT.

The chain employs TRBV6-4 and TRBJ2-2, with 7 bases matching TRBD1. Germline values: CDR1 MRHNA, CDR2 SNTAGT. With 9 bases clipped from V and 2 bases from J, the junction kept 6 bases outside the gene matches. The CDR3 runs to 14 residues. The CDR3 DNA sequence: TGTGCCAGACGACAGGGTGATAACACCGGGGAGCTGTTTTTT. It specifies CARRQGDNTGELFF.

This chain connects TRBV9 to TRBJ1-5; TRBD1 might be the D (5 bases). This CDR3 is 13 amino acids long. V was pared by 4 bases and J by 7 bases, with 12 bases between. In germline, CDR1 is SGDLS, CDR2 YYNGEE. CDR3 sequence: CASSFNGGQPQHF. In DNA, the CDR3 is TGTGCCAGCAGCTTCAACGGGGGACAGCCCCAGCATTTT.

This chain links TRBV10-3 with TRBJ1-1; tentatively, D is TRBD1 (6 bases). The CDR3 loop spans 14 amino acids. Germline CDR1 is ENHRY and CDR2 is SYGVKD. Trimming removed 3 bases from V and 4 bases from J, with 12 bases in between. In DNA, the CDR3 is TGTGCCATCAGTGATGGGGGGGCCGGCACTGAAGCTTTCTTT. Its translation is CAISDGGAGTEAFF.

The rearrangement links TRBV6-5 to TRBJ1-1; the D gene is possibly TRBD1 (6 bases). V dropped 6 bases and J dropped 10 bases, with 12 bases sitting between them. This CDR3 is built from 11 residues. Germline V lookup: CDR1 MNHEY, CDR2 SVGAGI. The CDR3 here is CASSQQGRAFF. The CDR3 DNA is TGTGCCAGCAGCCAACAGGGAAGAGCTTTCTTT.

This clone has a single count. The chain combines TRBV4-3 with TRBJ2-3; 10 bases line up with TRBD2. CDR3 length equals 16 residues. CDR1 LGHNA and CDR2 YSLEER come from the germline V gene. Trimming took 4 bases from V and 6 from J; bases not matched to a gene: 10. CDR3 sequence (DNA): TGCGCCAGCAGCCCGAGGGGGCTAGCGGGGGAGGATACGCAGTATTTT. Protein sequence: CASSPRGLAGEDTQYF.

J is TRBJ2-3 and V is TRBV7-9, with D tentatively TRBD1 (5 bases). V lost 5 bases and J lost 8, with 23 bases in between. The V gene's germline CDR1 is SEHNR and CDR2 FQNEAQ (reference sequence). CDR3 length: 16 amino acids. CDR3 residues: CASSLGNQGKIGTQYF. The CDR3 DNA sequence: TGTGCCAGCAGCCTCGGAAATCAGGGAAAGATCGGTACGCAGTATTTT.

The chain is built from TRBV29-1 and TRBJ1-1, with 9 bases lining up with TRBD1. The germline V gene has CDR1 SQVTM and CDR2 ANQGSEA. The CDR3 is 11 amino acids. J gave up 7 bases and V 6 bases, and 3 bases lay outside the gene matches. The CDR3 DNA follows: TGCAGCGTAGCGGGACAGGGTGAAGCTTTCTTT. Protein sequence: CSVAGQGEAFF.